This TCR beta chain appears in the sequencing data of a study of CD8+ T cells in alopecia areata. V lost 0 bases to trimming and J lost 8 bases, with 4 bases between them. This CDR3 has 11 residues. Germline lookup yields CDR1 SEHNR and CDR2 FQNEAQ (reference sequence). In a group of about 5 patients, CD4+ cells were sorted into CD25+CD127- cells. Peripheral blood and lesional scalp punch biopsies were taken from alopecia areata patients. Study-wide results and limits: Clonality exceeded that of normal scalp in lesional scalp, most notably in alopecia totalis/universalis.

Comment on this clone: Antigen: not known.

Sequencing relied on a cDNA template that was reverse transcribed from extracted RNA. Only in-frame clones appear in the TCRdb table, and some are missing; sequencing was by immunoSEQ multiplex PCR. The sample holds roughly 40,000 clones, under 65% seen once. The sample comprised CD4+ Tregs sorted from blood. The chain recombines TRBV7-9 with TRBJ1-2; D unclear. The receptor comes from a human donor with alopecia areata. CDR3 sequence reads: CASSLAGGYTF. Written as DNA, the CDR3 is TGTGCCAGCAGCTTAGCGGGGGGCTACACCTTC.